This passage covers 17 T cell receptor beta chains from one sample sequenced in a study of blood T cells in healthy people across ages. Next came a second PCR, run for about 6 to 12 cycles, which used a sample-barcoded 5' primer along with a J-beta primer mix. TCRdb itself ran the 5' RACE reads through MiXCR, one entry per CDR3 protein. The profile shows some 1.4 million distinct CDR3 sequences, approximately 40% of them singletons. Sequencing input: blood. Receptors originate from a woman aged 18-29 years in good health.

The CDR3 reads CASRSAYQETQYF. DNA of the CDR3: TGTGCCAGCAGGTCAGCGTATCAAGAGACCCAGTACTTC. V usage is TRBV7-2 and J usage is TRBJ2-5; D not certain. Per germline, CDR1 SGHTA and CDR2 FQGNSA. V was pared by 6 bases and J by 2 bases, with 10 bases between. The CDR3 runs to 13 residues.

The chain links TRBV10-3 to TRBJ2-5; D not certain. Germline V gives CDR1 ENHRY, CDR2 SYGVKD. This CDR3 is 17 amino acids long. V gave up 2 bases and J gave up 2 bases, with 18 bases separating them. The DNA of the CDR3 is TGTGCCATCAGTGAGAGCCTCCGACTGACGCCACAAGAGACCCAGTACTTC. As protein: CAISESLRLTPQETQYF.

The chain carries TRBV20-1 and TRBJ1-6; no reliable D call. Trimming pared 6 bases from V and 5 bases from J, leaving 14 bases between. Germline CDR1 reads DFQATT; CDR2 reads SNEGSKA (reference sequence). This CDR3 contains 14 residues. The CDR3 loop is CSALGGRNNSPLHF. The CDR3, as DNA: TGCAGTGCCCTCGGCGGCCGCAATAATTCACCCCTCCACTTT.

This clonotype was counted only a few times. V is TRBV29-1 and J is TRBJ1-2, with 7 bases matching TRBD1. The CDR3 sequence is 12 residues long. Germline V CDR1 and CDR2: SQVTM, ANQGSEA. V shed 7 bases, J shed 8 bases, and the junction held 10 bases outside the gene matches. DNA of the CDR3: TGCAGCGCGGAAGGGACAGCGGAAGGCTACACCTTC. Translation: CSAEGTAEGYTF.

The chain is built from TRBV10-3 and TRBJ1-2; 8 nucleotides match TRBD1. The CDR3 runs to 18 residues. Germline lookup yields CDR1 ENHRY and CDR2 SYGVKD. Losses at the gene ends were 0 bases for V and 4 bases for J; bases not matched to a gene: 13. As DNA, the CDR3 is TGTGCCATCAGTGAGTCGGGGGCTCGGGGACAGGACCCCTATGGCTACACCTTC. It encodes CAISESGARGQDPYGYTF.

This clonotype showed up just once. This chain links TRBV5-1 with TRBJ2-1; 8 positions match TRBD2. CDR1 and CDR2 from the germline V gene are SGHRS and YFSETQ. J lost 1 base, V lost 2 bases, and 5 bases had no gene match. The CDR3 is 16 amino acids. CDR3 sequence: CASSFSGATSYNEQFF. The CDR3 DNA is TGCGCCAGCAGCTTTAGCGGGGCGACTTCCTACAATGAGCAGTTCTTC.

The rearrangement links TRBV2 to TRBJ2-7, with 8 bases aligning to TRBD2. The CDR3 extends over 13 amino acids. Trimming cost V 11 bases and J 1 base; bases outside gene matches: 7. CDR1 is SNHLY and CDR2 is FYNNEI in the germline V gene. The CDR3, as DNA: TGTGCCGGCGCGGGGGGATATTCCTACGAGCAGTACTTC. It is translated as CAGAGGYSYEQYF.

This clonotype was detected only once. The CDR3 bases are TGTGCCAGCAGGACCCCTGGGGCTGAAGCTTTCTTT. Translated, it gives CASRTPGAEAFF. The genes are TRBV6-6 and TRBJ1-1; no definite D call. Trimming shortened V by 6 bases and J by 6 bases, and 11 bases separated the two germline ends. The CDR3 consists of 12 residues. Germline V gene lookup returns CDR1 MNHNY and CDR2 SVGAGI (reference sequence).

This clonotype was seen more than once but under ten times. The chain is built from TRBV29-1 and TRBJ2-5; D is unclear. The germline gives CDR1 SQVTM, CDR2 ANQGSEA. This CDR3 contains 12 residues. V lost 4 bases, J lost 0 bases, and 6 bases lay in between. CDR3 protein: CSVVGYQETQYF. The CDR3, as DNA: TGCAGCGTTGTGGGGTACCAAGAGACCCAGTACTTC.

This clonotype was seen a few times. The chain recombines TRBV6-1 with TRBJ2-7; TRBD1 or TRBD2 may be the D gene (7 bases each). From germline, CDR1 is MNHNS and CDR2 SASEGT. The CDR3 contains 16 residues. V was clipped by 4 bases and J by 3 bases, with 19 bases between them. The CDR3 DNA reads as TGTGCCAGCAGTGTGGGAGGGGGCGGGAGACACTACGAGCAGTACTTC. Protein product: CASSVGGGGRHYEQYF.

This clonotype was counted a few times. This chain links TRBV7-9 with TRBJ2-7, with 7 bases matching TRBD1. Trimming cost V 4 bases and J 6 bases; bases outside gene matches: 6. The CDR3 covers 13 residues. Germline-derived CDR1 and CDR2 are SEHNR and FQNEAQ (reference sequence). CDR3 coding DNA: TGTGCCAGCAGCTCCCGGACAGGTCGCGAGCAGTACTTC. It translates to CASSSRTGREQYF.

Notes on this clonotype: This may be a read error, as it is one base from a much larger clone. This rearrangement joins TRBV25-1 to TRBJ1-2; D is undetermined. In germline, CDR1 is MGHDK, CDR2 SYGVNS. The CDR3 consists of 15 residues. Between the trimmed V and J ends, which lost 5 bases and 6 bases, there was a span of 19 bases. This CDR3 is CASSRAVGGNNGYTF. The CDR3 DNA reads as TGTGCCAGCAGTCGAGCGGTGGGAGGGAACAATGGCTACACCTTC.

There are many counts of this clonotype. The gene calls are TRBV18 and TRBJ2-5; 12 bases are a match to TRBD2. The DNA end favors TRBJ2-7, so the J call may be wrong. The germline gives CDR1 KGHSH, CDR2 LQKENI. CDR3 size: 17 residues. CDR3 protein: CASSPRLAGDMRVEQYF. In nucleotides, the CDR3 is TGTGCCAGCTCACCCAGACTAGCGGGAGACATGAGGGTCGAGCAGTACTTC.

This clonotype has more than one count but fewer than ten. The chain carries TRBV6-2 or TRBV6-3 and TRBJ2-1; 10 nucleotides agree with TRBD1. V lost 8 bases and J lost 8; bases outside the gene matches: 15. This CDR3 region has 16 residues. Germline V lookup: CDR1 MNHEY, CDR2 SVGEGT. The chain's CDR3 is CASVTTPGTGAYEQFF. The DNA of the CDR3 is TGTGCCAGCGTTACGACCCCCGGGACAGGGGCTTATGAGCAGTTCTTC.

This clonotype occurred a few times. V gene TRBV4-2 combines with J gene TRBJ2-4; 8 bases align to TRBD2. CDR1 and CDR2 from the germline V gene are LGHNA and YNFKEQ. The CDR3 covers 19 residues. V shed 1 base, J shed 0 bases, and the junction held 11 bases outside the gene matches. The CDR3 loop is CASSQASGGQDLAKNIQYF. CDR3 in DNA: TGTGCCAGCAGCCAAGCCTCGGGGGGGCAGGACTTAGCCAAAAACATTCAGTACTTC.

J is TRBJ1-2 and V is TRBV2, with D hard to call. The V end lost 2 bases, the J end lost 0 bases, and 10 bases lay between the germline ends. Per germline, CDR1 SNHLY and CDR2 FYNNEI. The CDR3 is 15 residues long. CDR3 nucleotide sequence: TGTGCCAGCAGTGAATCCGGCCCCGCTAACTATGGCTACACCTTC. It specifies CASSESGPANYGYTF.

V and J are TRBV20-1 and TRBJ2-5; D is undetermined. The germline V gene encodes CDR1 DFQATT and CDR2 SNEGSKA (reference sequence). V gave up 1 base and J gave up 0 bases, with 9 bases separating them. The CDR3 consists of 14 residues. The CDR3 bases are TGCAGTGCTAGAGCCCCTTCGTACCAAGAGACCCAGTACTTC. Encoded protein: CSARAPSYQETQYF.